This T cell receptor (beta chain) is from a study of cytomegalovirus exposure and HLA in healthy donors. Study-wide findings and caveats: Altogether, around 160 TCR beta chains were recorded as cytomegalovirus-associated.

Primers for the PCR totalled 60 Vbeta and 13 Jbeta. Profiled with immunoSEQ multiplex PCR; TCRdb holds only in-frame clones, not every one. Of roughly 130,000 clones detected, about 8.5% appear once; the ten largest clones hold less than 7%. This clone has more than one count but fewer than ten. Its antigen is currently unknown. This CDR3 has 13 residues. The germline gives CDR1 SGHDT, CDR2 YYEEEE. Between the trimmed V and J ends, which lost 0 bases and 8 bases, there was a span of 6 bases. Sequencing input: PBMCs. The sequence was obtained from a man between 40 and 49 years old in good health and CMV-seronegative. The rearrangement joins TRBV5-6 to TRBJ1-6; no firm D call. CDR3 DNA sequence: TGTGCCAGCAGCTTGGCCCTCGATTCACCCCTCCACTTT. This gives the protein CASSLALDSPLHF.